This T cell receptor beta chain was documented in a study of cytomegalovirus exposure and HLA in healthy donors. Study information: Of approximately 400 genotyped donors, about 80% clustered with self-reported Caucasian donors. Whole-study results and caveats: It was likely that a cluster of highly shared sequence variants was a sequencing artifact.

Note on this clone: What it recognizes is unknown.

It was with 60 Vbeta and 13 Jbeta primers that the PCR ran. Measured with immunoSEQ multiplex PCR; TCRdb has only the in-frame clones, and not every one. The repertoire holds over 150,000 clones, with approximately 84% as singletons. The CDR3 is 15 residues long. V was trimmed by 3 bases and J by 0 bases, leaving 13 bases between them. The germline CDR1 and CDR2 sequences are SGHRS and YFSETQ. The sequencing input was PBMCs. The chain combines TRBV5-1 with TRBJ2-7, with TRBD2 as a possible D gene (5 bases). The sequence came from a young man in good health and CMV-seronegative. CDR3 amino acids: CASSSSEESSYEQYF. In DNA form, the CDR3 reads TGCGCCAGCAGCTCCTCGGAGGAGAGCTCCTACGAGCAGTACTTC.